The 16 T cell receptor beta chains listed next were all sequenced from one sample in a study of blood T cell repertoires in COVID-19. Sequencing used immunoSEQ multiplex PCR; TCRdb keeps in-frame clones, though not all of them. The table records over 200,000 clones, approximately 90% of them present only once. Sequencing input: peripheral blood. Every receptor here comes from a man aged 35-49 years with acute or convalescent COVID-19.

This clone was observed a single time. V usage is TRBV3-1 (or the pseudogene TRBV3-2) and J usage is TRBJ1-1; 7 bases align to TRBD1. The germline CDR1 and CDR2 sequences are LGHDT and YNNKEL (reference sequence). This CDR3 has 13 residues. Trimming took 3 bases from V and 7 from J; bases not matched to a gene: 5. Here the CDR3 DNA reads TGTGCCAGCAGCCACTTGGGACAGTTTGAAGCTTTCTTT. It yields the protein CASSHLGQFEAFF.

This chain links TRBV5-6 with TRBJ1-4; D may be TRBD1 (6 bases). Germline loops: CDR1 SGHDT, CDR2 YYEEEE. CDR3 length equals 12 residues. Trimming removed 4 bases at V and 12 bases at J, with 13 bases between. The DNA of the CDR3 is TGTGCCAGCAGCCCTCCGGGACAACAACTGTTTTTT. Its protein product is CASSPPGQQLFF.

V gene TRBV5-6 combines with J gene TRBJ1-1; D is unresolved. The CDR3 totals 14 residues. Between the trimmed V and J ends, which lost 0 bases and 7 bases, there was a span of 13 bases. CDR1 and CDR2 (germline): SGHDT, YYEEEE. CDR3 sequence reads: CASSLDLTGSEAFF. As DNA, the CDR3 is TGTGCCAGCAGCTTGGATTTGACTGGTAGTGAAGCTTTCTTT.

Regarding this clone: The same CDR3 can be traced to other DNA sequences in this sample. V gene TRBV6-5 combines with J gene TRBJ2-1; TRBD2 agrees at 11 bases. The CDR3 covers 15 residues. Germline V lookup: CDR1 MNHEY, CDR2 SVGAGI. V was clipped by 0 bases and J by 8 bases; unmatched bases: 3. The DNA for the CDR3 is TGTGCCAGCAGTTACTCGCTAGCGGGGGGCCATGAGCAGTTCTTC. It encodes CASSYSLAGGHEQFF.

The chain employs TRBV6-6 and TRBJ1-5; perhaps TRBD1 as D (5 bases). Germline CDR1 is MNHNY and CDR2 is SVGAGI (reference sequence). The CDR3 has 14 residues. V lost 2 bases and J lost 5, with 10 bases in between. The CDR3 loop is CASSYNGADQPQHF. The CDR3 nucleotides read TGTGCCAGCAGTTACAATGGGGCAGATCAGCCCCAGCATTTT.

The V call is TRBV24-1, the J call TRBJ2-3; D is ambiguous. There are 13 residues in the CDR3. Between the trimmed V and J ends, which lost 6 bases and 6 bases, there was a span of 12 bases. The germline CDR1 and CDR2 sequences are KGHDR and SFDVKD. The CDR3, as DNA: TGTGCCACCAGTCCCCCCGAGGTGGATACGCAGTATTTT. This codes for CATSPPEVDTQYF.

This sequence joins TRBV4-1 and TRBJ2-1, with 11 bases that match TRBD1. Germline CDR1 MGHRA, CDR2 YSYEKL. J was trimmed by 4 bases and V by 2 bases; bases with no gene match: 4. The CDR3 covers 16 residues. The CDR3 bases are TGCGCCAGCAGCCAACTGGACAGGGGGCTGTACAATGAGCAGTTCTTC. It yields the protein CASSQLDRGLYNEQFF.

The chain combines TRBV28 with TRBJ2-7; 8 bases line up with TRBD1. The CDR3 has 12 residues. After removal of 7 bases from V and 2 bases from J, the junction contained 1 base not matched to a gene. From germline, CDR1 is MDHEN and CDR2 SYDVKM. The CDR3 spells CASTDRAYEQYF. Here the CDR3 DNA reads TGTGCCAGCACGGACAGGGCCTACGAGCAGTACTTC.

This rearrangement joins TRBV6-5 to TRBJ1-5, with D hard to call. V lost 6 bases to trimming and J lost 5 bases, with 14 bases between them. Germline lookup yields CDR1 MNHEY and CDR2 SVGAGI. CDR3 size: 14 residues. The CDR3 bases are TGTGCCAGCAGACCACGGTCGGGTTATCAGCCCCAGCATTTT. Translated: CASRPRSGYQPQHF.

The rearrangement uses TRBV27 and TRBJ2-1, with D maybe TRBD2 (5 bases). The germline V gene encodes CDR1 MNHEY and CDR2 SMNVEV (reference sequence). The V gene lost 1 base and the J gene lost 7 bases, with 20 bases spanning the gap. The CDR3 has 17 residues. The CDR3 is CASSLFYKEVIINEQFF. CDR3 bases: TGTGCCAGCAGTTTATTCTATAAGGAGGTCATTATAAATGAGCAGTTCTTC.

The rearrangement links TRBV19 to TRBJ1-1; D gene uncertain. The germline V and J ends were trimmed by 3 bases and 5 bases, with 10 bases remaining between them. Germline-derived CDR1 and CDR2 are LNHDA and SQIVND (reference sequence). The CDR3 is made up of 13 amino acids. CDR3 in amino acids: CASSINARTEAFF. The CDR3 coding sequence is TGTGCCAGTAGTATTAACGCGCGGACTGAAGCTTTCTTT.

This clone showed up just once. This rearrangement joins TRBV21-1 to TRBJ1-1; the D call of TRBD1 is as the table states it, not checked on the DNA. TRBV21-1 is an annotated pseudogene. CDR3 length equals 16 residues. The CDR3 coding sequence is TGTGCCAGCAGCAAAGGGGGACAGGAGGGGTTCACTGAAGCTTTCTTT. Its translation: CASSKGGQEGFTEAFF.

In its sample, this clone was seen once. The V gene is TRBV7-2, the J gene TRBJ2-2, with 9 bases aligning to TRBD2. The germline V gene encodes CDR1 SGHTA and CDR2 FQGNSA. The V segment lost 1 base and the J segment 3 bases; nucleotides outside the gene matches: 6. The CDR3 covers 17 residues. CDR3 in DNA: TGTGCCAGCAGCTTAGAGGCTAGCGGGGTCGACACCGGGGAGCTGTTTTTT. Its protein is CASSLEASGVDTGELFF. The full variable domain, its missing parts supplied by reference TRBV7-2 and TRBJ2-2, is GAGVSQSPSNKVTEKGKDVELRCDPISGHTALYWYRQSLGQGLEFLIYFQGNSAPDKSGLPSDRFSAERTGGSVSTLTIQRTQQEDSAVYLCASSLEASGVDTGELFFGEGSRLTVL.

This sequence joins TRBV11-3 and TRBJ2-6, with a tentative D call TRBD2 (5 bases). The CDR3 spans 15 residues. CDR1 and CDR2 (germline): SGHNT, YENEEA. The V gene lost 5 bases and the J gene lost 0 bases, with 8 bases spanning the gap. CDR3 sequence (DNA): TGTGCCAGCAGCATCGGGGACTCTGGGGCCAACGTCCTGACTTTC. Protein sequence: CASSIGDSGANVLTF. Full variable domain (rest looked up from reference TRBV11-3 and TRBJ2-6): EAGVVQSPRYKIIEKKQPVAFWCNPISGHNTLYWYLQNLGQGPELLIRYENEEAVDDSQLPKDRFSAERLKGVDSTLKIQPAELGDSAVYLCASSIGDSGANVLTFGAGSRLTVL.

The table lists this clone with a count of one. The chain joins TRBV18 to TRBJ2-3; the match to TRBD2 covers 10 bases. Germline assignment: CDR1 KGHSH and CDR2 LQKENI. This CDR3 region has 16 residues. The ends lost 3 bases at V and 2 bases at J; junction bases unmatched: 5. The DNA of the CDR3 is TGTGCCAGCTCACCTTATAGCGGGGGGTACACAGATACGCAGTATTTT. Its protein is CASSPYSGGYTDTQYF.

The chain uses TRBV6-2 or TRBV6-3 and TRBJ2-2, with D tentatively TRBD2 (5 bases). Trimming pared 6 bases from V and 5 bases from J, leaving 10 bases between. The CDR3 consists of 13 residues. CDR1 and CDR2 from the germline V gene are MNHEY and SVGEGT. Here the CDR3 reads CASSPGVTGELFF. The CDR3 DNA reads as TGTGCCAGCAGCCCCGGGGTAACCGGGGAGCTGTTTTTT.